This T cell receptor beta chain was obtained from a study of cytomegalovirus exposure and HLA in healthy donors. Both 60 Vbeta primers and 13 Jbeta primers went into the PCR. TCRdb's table, derived via immunoSEQ multiplex PCR, lists solely in-frame clones and lacks some. The data show under 250,000 clones, around 79% seen once. From germline, CDR1 is MNHEY and CDR2 SVGAGI. V lost 7 bases to trimming and J lost 5 bases, with 17 bases between them. The length of the CDR3 is 14 residues. Remarks on this clone: Its antigen remains unidentified.

The study's findings and limits: Upon later analysis, TCR association rates were observed to vary by HLA locus, being highest for DRB1 and lowest for HLA-C.

This chain joins TRBV6-5 and TRBJ1-1; weak D call: TRBD1 (5 bases). The sample comprised PBMCs. This receptor was taken from a woman under 40 in good health and CMV-seropositive. CDR3 in DNA: TGTGCCAGCACCTCCTTGGCGGGGGGAACTGAAGCTTTCTTT. Its protein product is CASTSLAGGTEAFF.